Listed here are 22 T cell receptor beta chains from one sample, sequenced in a study of T-cell memory formation after mild COVID-19. TCRdb re-called the 5' RACE reads through MiXCR, storing one row per CDR3 protein. The sample has roughly 400,000 distinct CDR3 sequences, 15% to 20% seen once; the top ten hold around a fifth. The sample comprised PBMCs or a T cell subset sorted from them (not recorded which). These receptors were obtained from a man younger than 30 who had mild COVID-19 (a few samples of this study predate the infection). Cell type and time point are not known.

This chain uses TRBV29-1 with TRBJ2-2, with TRBD1 matching over 7 bases. Germline-derived CDR1 and CDR2 are SQVTM and ANQGSEA. This CDR3 has 15 amino acids. J lost 7 bases, V lost 6 bases, and 14 bases had no gene match. This chain's CDR3 is CSVVDRRNARGELFF. The CDR3 DNA follows: TGCAGCGTCGTGGACAGGAGAAACGCCCGCGGGGAGCTGTTTTTT.

The V and J genes are TRBV7-6 and TRBJ2-1, with D possibly TRBD2 on 6 matching bases. V lost 5 bases and J 7 bases, leaving 15 bases between the germline ends. Germline lookup yields CDR1 SGHVS and CDR2 FNYEAQ. The CDR3 contains 14 residues. The CDR3 DNA is TGTGCCAGCAGCCCCAGGGCGGGGTGGAATGAGCAGTTCTTC. It translates to CASSPRAGWNEQFF.

This chain joins TRBV25-1 and TRBJ1-5; D uncertain. CDR3 length: 12 amino acids. Germline lookup yields CDR1 MGHDK and CDR2 SYGVNS. V was trimmed by 7 bases and J by 1 base, leaving 5 bases between them. The CDR3 region is CASMGSNQPQHF. CDR3 nucleotides: TGTGCCAGCATGGGGAGCAATCAGCCCCAGCATTTT.

This clonotype has at least ten counts. The chain has TRBV6-6 and TRBJ2-5, with D unresolved. Germline V CDR1 and CDR2: MNHNY, SVGAGI (reference sequence). The V end was cut by 5 bases, the J end by 2 bases, with 12 bases between. The length of the CDR3 is 14 residues. CDR3: CASSPPPGQETQYF. CDR3 in DNA: TGTGCCAGCAGTCCTCCGCCAGGACAAGAGACCCAGTACTTC.

The chain has TRBV7-6 and TRBJ2-7; D is perhaps TRBD2 (6 bases). The CDR3 extends over 15 amino acids. Trimming left V 4 bases short and J 4 bases short, with 17 bases between. The germline V gene encodes CDR1 SGHVS and CDR2 FNYEAQ. The CDR3 DNA is TGTGCCAGCAGCTCTCGGGACTCCTCAGGGTACGAGCAGTACTTC. Its protein is CASSSRDSSGYEQYF.

In this sample, this clonotype turned up a few times. This sequence joins TRBV7-9 and TRBJ2-3; tentative D call: TRBD1 (6 bases). The CDR3 length is 15 residues. Trimming removed 2 bases at V and 2 bases at J, with 11 bases between. Per the germline V gene, CDR1 is SEHNR and CDR2 is FQNEAQ (reference sequence). This CDR3 is CASSLPGVLTDTQYF. The CDR3 DNA reads as TGTGCCAGCAGCTTACCAGGGGTCCTCACAGATACGCAGTATTTT.

The chain has TRBV7-3 and TRBJ2-7, with 9 bases that match TRBD1. V lost 2 bases to trimming and J lost 6 bases; unmatched junction nucleotides: 2. The CDR3 loop spans 13 amino acids. Germline V lookup: CDR1 SGHTA, CDR2 FQGTGA. Here the CDR3 reads CASSLGTGLEQYV. The CDR3 DNA is TGTGCCAGCAGCTTAGGGACAGGGCTCGAGCAGTACGTC.

This clonotype was seen more than once but under ten times. This rearrangement joins TRBV7-2 to TRBJ2-3, with D tentatively TRBD2 (6 bases). The V gene's germline CDR1 is SGHTA and CDR2 FQGNSA. This CDR3 is built from 14 residues. Between the trimmed V and J ends, which lost 5 bases and 1 base, there was a span of 10 bases. For the CDR3, the DNA is TGTGCCAGCAGCCGACTAGGGCGCACAGATACGCAGTATTTT. Translating it yields CASSRLGRTDTQYF.

This clonotype was seen a handful of times. The chain joins TRBV4-3 to TRBJ2-1, with TRBD2 matching 8 bases. Looked up from germline, CDR1 is LGHNA and CDR2 is YSLEER. The length of the CDR3 is 16 residues. Germline trimming cut 1 base from V and 9 bases from J; bases unmatched to any gene: 11. Here the CDR3 DNA reads TGCGCCAGCAGCCAAGGGGTCGGGGGGGCACCCGGTGAGCAGTTCTTC. Translation gives CASSQGVGGAPGEQFF.

This rearrangement joins TRBV12-3 or TRBV12-4 to TRBJ1-2, with D maybe TRBD1 (6 bases). The CDR3 is 14 amino acids. V was shortened by 4 bases and J by 0 bases, with 9 bases between the two germline ends. The CDR3 here is CASSSEGANYGYTF. CDR3 DNA sequence: TGTGCCAGCAGTTCGGAGGGGGCTAACTATGGCTACACCTTC.

The chain links TRBV6-2 or TRBV6-3 to TRBJ2-5, with D uncertain. The CDR3 covers 17 residues. V lost 2 bases and J lost 0, with 16 bases in between. The germline gives CDR1 MNHEY, CDR2 SVGEGT. The CDR3 here is CASSYTVGRNDQETQYF. In DNA form, the CDR3 reads TGTGCCAGCAGTTACACGGTCGGGCGAAACGACCAAGAGACCCAGTACTTC.

This clonotype was counted ten times or more. This sequence joins TRBV7-6 and TRBJ2-5; 8 nucleotides match TRBD1. The trim removed 2 bases at V and 5 bases at J, leaving 10 bases unmatched. The CDR3 consists of 16 residues. Per the germline V gene, CDR1 is SGHVS and CDR2 is FNYEAQ. DNA for the CDR3: TGTGCCAGCAGCTTACGACCAGGGGGCGCGGGGGAGACCCAGTACTTC. Translating it yields CASSLRPGGAGETQYF.

This clonotype has only a few counts. The chain combines TRBV12-3 or TRBV12-4 with TRBJ1-5, with D perhaps TRBD1 (5 bases). V was clipped by 7 bases and J by 4 bases, with 23 bases between them. This CDR3 contains 17 residues. The CDR3 here is CASTPGGGAPGNQPQHF. CDR3 sequence (DNA): TGTGCCAGCACCCCGGGTGGAGGGGCCCCGGGAAATCAGCCCCAGCATTTT.

This clonotype was found a few times. The chain is built from TRBV30 and TRBJ2-7, with 8 bases lining up with TRBD1. CDR3 length equals 15 residues. With 0 bases clipped from V and 6 bases from J, the junction kept 10 bases outside the gene matches. CDR1 and CDR2 from the germline V gene are GTSNPN and SVGIG (reference sequence). DNA for the CDR3: TGTGCCTGGAGTGTACGTCGGACAGGGCCCAGCGAGCAGTACTTC. This sequence encodes CAWSVRRTGPSEQYF.

This clonotype was observed a handful of times. The chain uses TRBV6-4 and TRBJ2-7, with D possibly matching TRBD1 (6 bases). V lost 7 bases and J lost 2, with 9 bases in between. The CDR3 extends over 12 amino acids. Germline assignment: CDR1 MRHNA and CDR2 SNTAGT. The CDR3 loop reads CASNRETYEQYF. In DNA, the CDR3 is TGTGCCAGCAACAGGGAAACCTACGAGCAGTACTTC.

J is TRBJ2-4 and V is TRBV18, with 8 bases identical to TRBD1. V dropped 2 bases and J dropped 5; count of bases not matched to a gene: 2. The CDR3 has 14 residues. Germline values: CDR1 KGHSH, CDR2 LQKENI. The CDR3 DNA follows: TGTGCCAGCTCACCAACGGACAGGGAAAACATTCAGTACTTC. Translation: CASSPTDRENIQYF.

This clonotype was detected a few times. The CDR3 region is CASSPPTDGGTDTQYF. Written as DNA, the CDR3 is TGCGCCAGCAGCCCACCGACAGACGGAGGTACAGATACGCAGTATTTT. The chain combines TRBV5-1 with TRBJ2-3; D might be TRBD1 or TRBD2, each matching 5 bases. This CDR3 region has 16 residues. The germline V gene has CDR1 SGHRS and CDR2 YFSETQ. Deletions cut 4 bases from V and 3 bases from J, with 18 bases between. Based on the CDR3 plus reference TRBV5-1 and TRBJ2-3, the full variable domain is KAGVTQTPRYLIKTRGQQVTLSCSPISGHRSVSWYQQTPGQGLQFLFEYFSETQRNKGNFPGRFSGRQFSNSRSEMNVSTLELGDSALYLCASSPPTDGGTDTQYFGPGTRLTVL.

This clonotype was counted only a few times. This chain joins TRBV2 and TRBJ2-3; no firm D call. Trimming took off 1 base at V and 6 bases at J, with 8 bases between the two ends. Germline CDR1 reads SNHLY; CDR2 reads FYNNEI. This CDR3 spans 13 amino acids. The CDR3 bases are TGTGCCAGCAGTGAAGGACCCCCGGATACGCAGTATTTT. This encodes CASSEGPPDTQYF.

CDR3 protein: CASSLVRRGARTDTQYF. As DNA, the CDR3 is TGTGCCAGCAGCTTAGTGAGGCGGGGCGCACGCACAGATACGCAGTATTTT. The chain uses TRBV7-8 and TRBJ2-3; D possibly corresponds to TRBD2 (6 bases). Germline CDR1 and CDR2: SGHVS and FQNEAQ. The ends were cut back, 1 base at V and 1 base at J, with 15 bases in the middle. The CDR3 is 17 residues long.

Many counts were recorded for this clonotype. J is TRBJ2-7 and V is TRBV5-1; TRBD2 aligns across 12 bases. This CDR3 comprises 15 residues. V shed 0 bases and J 3 bases; nucleotides not matched to a gene: 1. Germline V gene lookup returns CDR1 SGHRS and CDR2 YFSETQ. The CDR3 nucleotides are TGCGCCAGCAGCTTGGGGACTAGCGGGGACTACGAGCAGTACTTC. Translating it yields CASSLGTSGDYEQYF.

This clonotype came up many times. J is TRBJ2-1 and V is TRBV5-1; TRBD2 might be the D (7 bases). This CDR3 comprises 15 residues. The V end lost 4 bases, the J end lost 3 bases, and 14 bases lay between the germline ends. Germline V lookup: CDR1 SGHRS, CDR2 YFSETQ. CDR3 nucleotides: TGCGCCAGCAGCGTGCCGGGGGGCAACTACAATGAGCAGTTCTTC. Its protein product is CASSVPGGNYNEQFF.

The chain couples TRBV6-1 to TRBJ1-2; possible D gene TRBD1, 6 bases. With 2 bases removed from V and 0 bases from J, the gap between germline ends came to 10 bases. There are 15 residues in the CDR3. Germline V gene lookup returns CDR1 MNHNS and CDR2 SASEGT. The CDR3 loop reads CASSENGGSNYGYTF. CDR3 sequence (DNA): TGTGCCAGCAGTGAAAACGGGGGCTCTAACTATGGCTACACCTTC.